This passage covers 14 T cell receptor beta chains from one sample sequenced in a study of tumor-infiltrating lymphocytes in oesophageal squamous cell carcinoma. One entry per CDR3 protein results from TCRdb running MiXCR on the PCR reads. The sample contains 3,500 to 4,500 distinct CDR3 sequences, just under 20% of which appear only once. The sample comprised normal esophageal tissue next to the tumor. These receptors were obtained from a male donor with esophageal squamous cell carcinoma.

This clonotype is termed large. This rearrangement joins TRBV7-6 to TRBJ2-3; 10 nucleotides match TRBD2. CDR3 length: 15 amino acids. With V trimmed by 6 bases and J by 0 bases, 3 bases remained unmatched. The germline V gene has CDR1 SGHVS and CDR2 FNYEAQ. CDR3 sequence: CASRRTSGSTDTQYF. The CDR3 region has the DNA TGTGCCAGCAGGCGGACTAGCGGTAGCACAGATACGCAGTATTTT.

This clonotype is categorized as large. The CDR3 region has the DNA TGTGCCAGCAGTTGGACACTATCCACAGATACGCAGTATTTT. As protein: CASSWTLSTDTQYF. J is TRBJ2-3 and V is TRBV6-1, with a weak D call TRBD1 (5 bases). Germline assignment: CDR1 MNHNS and CDR2 SASEGT. V was clipped by 5 bases and J by 2 bases, with 11 bases between them. The CDR3 extends over 14 amino acids.

A remark on this clonotype: A single base separates this from a much larger clone, so it may be a read error. The chain employs TRBV24-1 and TRBJ2-1; TRBD2 matches 12 bases. The CDR3 has 13 amino acids. The germline V gene encodes CDR1 KGHDR and CDR2 SFDVKD. For the CDR3, the DNA is TGTACCACCAGACTAGCGGGGGACAATGAGCAGTTCTTC. Translation gives CTTRLAGDNEQFF.

This clonotype is judged medium-sized (0.01 to 0.1%). The junction does not match germline at one end; this may be a read error. The chain couples TRBV7-2 to TRBJ1-2; D is ambiguous. The CDR3 runs 11 residues. Germline CDR1 reads SGHTA; CDR2 reads FQGNSA. CDR3 nucleotide sequence: TGTGCCAGCAGCCCGCTGACTTGGTTTGCCTTC. Translated, it gives CASSPLTWFAF. Based on the CDR3 plus reference TRBV7-2 and TRBJ1-2, the full variable domain is GAGVSQSPSNKVTEKGKDVELRCDPISGHTALYWYRQSLGQGLEFLIYFQGNSAPDKSGLPSDRFSAERTGGSVSTLTIQRTQQEDSAVYLCASSPLTWFAFGSGTRLTVV.

The rearrangement links TRBV7-2 to TRBJ2-3; a weak D match, TRBD1 (5 bases). The end of the DNA fits TRBJ2-1 better, so the J call may be wrong. There are 13 residues in the CDR3. Germline V gene lookup returns CDR1 SGHTA and CDR2 FQGNSA. CDR3 nucleotide sequence: TGTGCCAGCAGCTTACGGCAGGGCGTTGAGCAGTTCTTC. It translates to CASSLRQGVEQFF.

This clonotype was found many times. V gene TRBV2 combines with J gene TRBJ2-7, with D possibly TRBD1 on 6 matching bases. The V and J ends lost 7 bases and 2 bases respectively, with 12 bases between them. CDR3 size: 13 residues. From germline, CDR1 is SNHLY and CDR2 FYNNEI. The CDR3 here is CASNGQITYEQYF. In nucleotides, the CDR3 is TGTGCCAGCAATGGACAGATTACCTACGAGCAGTACTTC.

This clonotype was found many times. V gene TRBV5-6 combines with J gene TRBJ2-3; 7 bases are a match to TRBD2. Per the germline V gene, CDR1 is SGHDT and CDR2 is YYEEEE. Unmatched junction bases numbered 26, after V lost 4 bases and J lost 3 bases. The CDR3 runs 21 residues. The CDR3 DNA follows: TGTGCCAGCAGCCTACGTCTTGCAGCGGGGCGGCCCGTGGTTTTGACAGATACGCAGTATTTT. Translated, it gives CASSLRLAAGRPVVLTDTQYF.

The chain employs TRBV30 and TRBJ1-4; no clear D gene. Germline CDR1 and CDR2: GTSNPN and SVGIG (reference sequence). The germline V and J ends were trimmed by 5 bases and 7 bases, with 8 bases remaining between them. The CDR3 totals 11 residues. CDR3 in amino acids: CAWRRAEKLFF. In DNA form, the CDR3 reads TGTGCCTGGCGACGGGCTGAAAAACTGTTTTTT.

This sequence joins TRBV27 and TRBJ2-7, with a tentative D call TRBD2 (6 bases). Germline V lookup: CDR1 MNHEY, CDR2 SMNVEV (reference sequence). V lost 7 bases and J 3 bases, leaving 19 bases between the germline ends. The CDR3 is 15 residues long. In DNA form, the CDR3 reads TGTGCCAGCAAAGTAATAGCGGTGGGGGGCTACGAGCAGTACTTC. Its protein is CASKVIAVGGYEQYF.

This clonotype was seen a few times. This chain joins TRBV19 and TRBJ2-1; 9 bases map to TRBD2. Unmatched junction bases numbered 12, after V lost 5 bases and J lost 4 bases. This CDR3 contains 17 residues. CDR1 is LNHDA, CDR2 SQIVND, per germline (reference sequence). The CDR3 nucleotides read TGTGCCAGTAGTCCCGAGCCTAGCGGGGTCTTTTACAATGAGCAGTTCTTC. Protein: CASSPEPSGVFYNEQFF.

About this clonotype: The CDR3 does not close with the conserved phenylalanine or tryptophan, likely indicating a read error. The DNA is omitted, as the CDR3 cannot be located on it reliably, and the CDR3 follows TCRdb's listing. The J gene is TRBJ2-5, the V gene TRBV11-2; the tabulated D call, TRBD2, remains unverified against the DNA. Germline values: CDR1 SGHAT, CDR2 FQNNGV. The CDR3 has 19 residues if both end residues are counted. Here the CDR3 reads CASSPLRVGGIRSGYTFGS.

In the case of this clonotype: The conserved phenylalanine or tryptophan normally closing the CDR3 is absent here, so this likely arose from a read error. The DNA is left out, because the CDR3 cannot be placed on it with certainty; the CDR3 is given as TCRdb lists it. The chain links TRBV10-2 to TRBJ2-3; TRBD1 is taken as the D call from the table, unchecked against the DNA. CDR1 is WSHSY and CDR2 is SAAADI in the germline V gene. The CDR3 is 14 amino acids long, termini counted. The CDR3: CASRAGEVEQYFGS.

This clonotype was seen ten or more times. CDR3 residues: CASTPFGVVGTEAFF. Written as DNA, the CDR3 is TGTGCCAGCACCCCTTTCGGGGTGGTAGGCACTGAAGCTTTCTTT. This chain joins TRBV6-1 and TRBJ1-1, with D hard to call. The CDR3 extends over 15 amino acids. V lost 7 bases and J 4 bases, leaving 19 bases between the germline ends. The germline V gene encodes CDR1 MNHNS and CDR2 SASEGT.

This clonotype was observed at least ten times. The junction differs from germline at one of its ends, possibly a read error. This chain connects TRBV11-2 to TRBJ2-7; a weak D match, TRBD2 (6 bases). The germline V gene encodes CDR1 SGHAT and CDR2 FQNNGV. The CDR3 is made up of 15 amino acids. The CDR3 DNA sequence: TGTGCCAGCAGCTTAGTTTCAGGAGGGCGCTCACCCCTCCACTTC. It codes for CASSLVSGGRSPLHF.